The T cell receptor beta chain described here comes from a study of blood T cell repertoires in COVID-19. As for the study in general: Italy, Spain and the United States were the sources of the convalescent and acute COVID-19 samples.

Per the study methods: How many nucleated cells were present was estimated from reference gene primer amplification. TCRdb's copy holds only in-frame clones and misses some; the assay was immunoSEQ multiplex PCR. V and J calls and clone size follow that table, whereas D and trimming were derived from the DNA. The top ten clones hold 7% to 8.5% of a sample with approximately 220,000 clones, 70% to 90% of them seen once. Germline values: CDR1 GTSNPN, CDR2 SVGIG (reference sequence). V was pared by 1 base and J by 2 bases, with 9 bases between. The CDR3 runs to 14 residues. Participants were aged about 18 to 90 years from about two dozen US areas.

V gene TRBV30 combines with J gene TRBJ1-3; D may be TRBD1 (5 bases). Material: PBMCs or T cells enriched from blood (not recorded which). The sequence derives from a woman between 40 and 50 years old with acute COVID-19. As DNA, the CDR3 is TGTGCCTGGAGTGAGGGGAGGCCTGGAAACACCATATATTTT. Translating it yields CAWSEGRPGNTIYF. The complete variable domain, with remaining parts taken from reference TRBV30 and TRBJ1-3, reads SQTIHQWPATLVQPVGSPLSLECTVEGTSNPNLYWYRQAAGRGLQLLFYSVGIGQISSEVPQNLSASRPQDRQFILSSKKLLLSDSGFYLCAWSEGRPGNTIYFGEGSWLTVV.